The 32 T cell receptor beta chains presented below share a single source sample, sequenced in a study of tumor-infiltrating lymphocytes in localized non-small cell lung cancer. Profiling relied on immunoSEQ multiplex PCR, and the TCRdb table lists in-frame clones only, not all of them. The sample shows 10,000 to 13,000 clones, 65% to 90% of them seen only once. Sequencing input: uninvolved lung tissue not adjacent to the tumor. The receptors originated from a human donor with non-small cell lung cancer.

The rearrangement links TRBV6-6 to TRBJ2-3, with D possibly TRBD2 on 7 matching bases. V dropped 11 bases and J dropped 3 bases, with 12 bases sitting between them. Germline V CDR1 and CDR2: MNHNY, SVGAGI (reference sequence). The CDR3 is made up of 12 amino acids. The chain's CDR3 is CAGGGFTDTQYF. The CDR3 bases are TGTGCCGGGGGGGGCTTTACAGATACGCAGTATTTT.

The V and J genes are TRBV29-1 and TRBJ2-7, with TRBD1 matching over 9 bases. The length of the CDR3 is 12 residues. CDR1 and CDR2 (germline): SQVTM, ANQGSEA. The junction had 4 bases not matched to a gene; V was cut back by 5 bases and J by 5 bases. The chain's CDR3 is CSVSGTGNEQYF. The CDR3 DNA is TGCAGCGTTTCCGGGACAGGGAACGAGCAGTACTTC.

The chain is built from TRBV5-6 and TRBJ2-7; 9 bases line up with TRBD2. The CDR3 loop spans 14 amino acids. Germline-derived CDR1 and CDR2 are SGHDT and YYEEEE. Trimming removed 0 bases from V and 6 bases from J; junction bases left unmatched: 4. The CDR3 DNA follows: TGTGCCAGCAGCTTGGCGGGACTAGCAATCGAGCAGTACTTC. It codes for CASSLAGLAIEQYF. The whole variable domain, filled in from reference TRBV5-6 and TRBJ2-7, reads DAGVTQSPTHLIKTRGQQVTLRCSPKSGHDTVSWYQQALGQGPQFIFQYYEEEERQRGNFPDRFSGHQFPNYSSELNVNALLLGDSALYLCASSLAGLAIEQYFGPGTRLTVT.

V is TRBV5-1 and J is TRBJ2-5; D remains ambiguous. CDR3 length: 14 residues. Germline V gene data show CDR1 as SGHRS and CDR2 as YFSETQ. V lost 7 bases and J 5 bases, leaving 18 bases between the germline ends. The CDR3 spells CASAAKVGQETQYF. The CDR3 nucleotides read TGCGCCAGCGCTGCTAAGGTGGGTCAGGAGACCCAGTACTTC.

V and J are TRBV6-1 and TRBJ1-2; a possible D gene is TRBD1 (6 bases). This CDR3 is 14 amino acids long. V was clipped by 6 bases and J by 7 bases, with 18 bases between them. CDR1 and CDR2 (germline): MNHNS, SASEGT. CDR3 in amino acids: CASSIEGGRFGYTF. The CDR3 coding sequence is TGTGCCAGCAGCATCGAGGGGGGGCGTTTTGGCTACACCTTC.

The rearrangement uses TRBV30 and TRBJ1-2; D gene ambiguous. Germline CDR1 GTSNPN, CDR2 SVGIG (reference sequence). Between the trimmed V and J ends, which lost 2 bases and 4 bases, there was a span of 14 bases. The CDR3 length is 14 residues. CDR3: CAWSTPGGVYGYTF. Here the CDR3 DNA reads TGTGCCTGGAGTACGCCAGGTGGGGTCTATGGCTACACCTTC.

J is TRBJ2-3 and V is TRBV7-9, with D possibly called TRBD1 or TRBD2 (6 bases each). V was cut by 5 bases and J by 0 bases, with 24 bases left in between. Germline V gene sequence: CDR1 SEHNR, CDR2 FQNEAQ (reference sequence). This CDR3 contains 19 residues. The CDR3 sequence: CASSPRGAWGATSTDTQYF. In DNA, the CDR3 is TGTGCCAGCAGCCCGAGAGGCGCGTGGGGGGCTACTAGCACAGATACGCAGTATTTT.

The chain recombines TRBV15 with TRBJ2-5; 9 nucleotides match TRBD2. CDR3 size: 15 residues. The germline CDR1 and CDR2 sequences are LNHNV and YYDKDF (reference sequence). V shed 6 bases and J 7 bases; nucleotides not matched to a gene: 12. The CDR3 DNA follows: TGTGCCACCAGTCTCGAGCGGGGGGTCTCAGGGACCCAGTACTTC. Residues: CATSLERGVSGTQYF.

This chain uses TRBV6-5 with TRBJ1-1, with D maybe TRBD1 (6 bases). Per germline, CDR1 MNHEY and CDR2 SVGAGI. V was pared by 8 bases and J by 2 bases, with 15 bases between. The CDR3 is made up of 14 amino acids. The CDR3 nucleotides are TGTGCCAGCTTACCTACAGGGTCAAACACTGAAGCTTTCTTT. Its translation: CASLPTGSNTEAFF.

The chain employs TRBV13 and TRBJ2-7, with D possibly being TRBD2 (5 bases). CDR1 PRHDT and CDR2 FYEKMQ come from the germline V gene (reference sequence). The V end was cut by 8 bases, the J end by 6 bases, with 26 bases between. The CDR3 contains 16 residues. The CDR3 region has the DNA TGTGCCAGCTCCCGAGTAACGGGTTCCTCCGGAGGCGAGCAGTACTTC. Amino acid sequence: CASSRVTGSSGGEQYF.

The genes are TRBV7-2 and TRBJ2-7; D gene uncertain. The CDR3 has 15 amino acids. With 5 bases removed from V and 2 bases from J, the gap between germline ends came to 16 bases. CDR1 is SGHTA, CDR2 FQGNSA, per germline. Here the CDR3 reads CASSQASGAAYEQYF. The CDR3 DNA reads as TGTGCCAGCAGCCAAGCTTCCGGCGCCGCCTACGAGCAGTACTTC.

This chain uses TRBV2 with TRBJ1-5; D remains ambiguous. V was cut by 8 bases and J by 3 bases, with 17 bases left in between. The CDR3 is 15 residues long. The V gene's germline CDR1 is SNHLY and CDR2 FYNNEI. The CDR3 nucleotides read TGTGCCAGCTCACGAATGGCAGGCTACAATCAGCCCCAGCATTTT. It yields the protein CASSRMAGYNQPQHF.

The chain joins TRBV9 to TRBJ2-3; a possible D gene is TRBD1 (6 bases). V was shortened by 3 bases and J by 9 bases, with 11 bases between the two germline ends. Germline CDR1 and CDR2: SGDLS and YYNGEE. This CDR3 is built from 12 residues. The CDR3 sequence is CASSAGEGTQYF. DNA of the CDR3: TGTGCCAGCAGCGCAGGGGAAGGGACGCAGTATTTT.

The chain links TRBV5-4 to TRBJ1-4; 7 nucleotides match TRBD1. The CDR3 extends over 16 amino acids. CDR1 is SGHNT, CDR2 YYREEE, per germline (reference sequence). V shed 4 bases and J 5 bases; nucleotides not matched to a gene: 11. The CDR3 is CASSRRRQGENEKLFF. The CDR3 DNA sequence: TGTGCCAGCAGCCGCCGGCGACAGGGTGAAAATGAAAAACTGTTTTTT.

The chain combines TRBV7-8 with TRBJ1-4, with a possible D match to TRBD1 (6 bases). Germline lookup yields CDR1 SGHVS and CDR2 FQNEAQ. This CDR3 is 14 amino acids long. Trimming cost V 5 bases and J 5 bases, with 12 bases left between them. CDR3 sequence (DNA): TGTGCCAGCAGCCGACAAACAGGGAATGAAAAACTGTTTTTT. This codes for CASSRQTGNEKLFF.

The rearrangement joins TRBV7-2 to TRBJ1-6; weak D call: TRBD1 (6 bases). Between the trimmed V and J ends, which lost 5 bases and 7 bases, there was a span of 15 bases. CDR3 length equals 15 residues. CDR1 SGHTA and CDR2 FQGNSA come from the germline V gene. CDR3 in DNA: TGTGCCAGCAGCGCCCACCGACAGGTGAATTCACCCCTCCACTTT. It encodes CASSAHRQVNSPLHF.

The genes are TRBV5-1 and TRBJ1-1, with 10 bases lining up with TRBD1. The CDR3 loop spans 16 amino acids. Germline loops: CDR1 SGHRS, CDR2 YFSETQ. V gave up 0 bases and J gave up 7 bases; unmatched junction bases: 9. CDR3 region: CASSLGQGAGTVEAFF. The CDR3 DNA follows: TGCGCCAGCAGCTTGGGACAGGGGGCCGGGACGGTTGAAGCTTTCTTT. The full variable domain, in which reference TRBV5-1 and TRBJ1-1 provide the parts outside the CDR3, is KAGVTQTPRYLIKTRGQQVTLSCSPISGHRSVSWYQQTPGQGLQFLFEYFSETQRNKGNFPGRFSGRQFSNSRSEMNVSTLELGDSALYLCASSLGQGAGTVEAFFGQGTRLTVV.

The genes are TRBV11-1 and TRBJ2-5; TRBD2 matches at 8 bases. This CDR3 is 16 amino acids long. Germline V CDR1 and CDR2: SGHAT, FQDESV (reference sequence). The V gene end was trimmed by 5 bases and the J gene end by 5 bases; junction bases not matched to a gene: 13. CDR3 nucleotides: TGTGCCAGCAGCCGTGTTACCGGGACTAGATCTGAGACCCAGTACTTC. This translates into CASSRVTGTRSETQYF.

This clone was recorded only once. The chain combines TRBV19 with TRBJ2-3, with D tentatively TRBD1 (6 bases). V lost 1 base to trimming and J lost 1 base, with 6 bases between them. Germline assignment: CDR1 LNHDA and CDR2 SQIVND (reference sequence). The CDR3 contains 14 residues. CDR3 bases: TGTGCCAGTAGTATAGGGACAGGCACAGATACGCAGTATTTT. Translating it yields CASSIGTGTDTQYF.

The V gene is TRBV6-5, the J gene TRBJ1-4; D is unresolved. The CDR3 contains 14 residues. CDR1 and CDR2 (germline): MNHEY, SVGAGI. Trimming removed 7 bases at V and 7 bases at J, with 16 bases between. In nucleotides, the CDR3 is TGTGCCAGCATGGGTCCAGAGGGAGGTGAAAAACTGTTTTTT. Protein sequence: CASMGPEGGEKLFF.

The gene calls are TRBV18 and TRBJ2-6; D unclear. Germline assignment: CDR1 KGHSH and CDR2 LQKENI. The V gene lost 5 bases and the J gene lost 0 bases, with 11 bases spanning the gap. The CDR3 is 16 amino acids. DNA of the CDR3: TGTGCCAGCTCAGCCGTCGTGGACTCTGGGGCCAACGTCCTGACTTTC. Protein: CASSAVVDSGANVLTF.

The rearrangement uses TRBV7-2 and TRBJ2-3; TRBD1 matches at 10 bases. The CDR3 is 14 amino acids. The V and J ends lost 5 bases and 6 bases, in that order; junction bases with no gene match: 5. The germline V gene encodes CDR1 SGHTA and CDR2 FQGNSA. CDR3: CASSPGQGTDTQYF. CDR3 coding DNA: TGTGCCAGCAGCCCGGGACAGGGGACGGATACGCAGTATTTT.

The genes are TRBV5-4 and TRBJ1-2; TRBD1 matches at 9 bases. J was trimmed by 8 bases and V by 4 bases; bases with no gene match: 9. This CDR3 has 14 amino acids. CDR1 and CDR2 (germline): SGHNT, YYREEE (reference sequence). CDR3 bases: TGTGCCAGCAGCCCGGACAGGGGCAAGGGCGGCTACACCTTC. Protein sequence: CASSPDRGKGGYTF.

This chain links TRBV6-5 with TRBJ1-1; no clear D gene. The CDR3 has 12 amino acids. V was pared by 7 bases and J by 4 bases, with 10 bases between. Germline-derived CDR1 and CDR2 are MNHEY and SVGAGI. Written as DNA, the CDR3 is TGTGCCAGCATTGACGGGTCCACTGAAGCTTTCTTT. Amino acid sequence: CASIDGSTEAFF.

CDR3 DNA: TGTGCCAGCAGTGAAATAACCTCTGGGGCCAACGTCCTGACTTTC. Its translation: CASSEITSGANVLTF. The J gene is TRBJ2-6, the V gene TRBV2; D gene uncertain. V dropped 2 bases and J dropped 0 bases, with 5 bases sitting between them. This CDR3 comprises 15 residues. Per the germline V gene, CDR1 is SNHLY and CDR2 is FYNNEI.

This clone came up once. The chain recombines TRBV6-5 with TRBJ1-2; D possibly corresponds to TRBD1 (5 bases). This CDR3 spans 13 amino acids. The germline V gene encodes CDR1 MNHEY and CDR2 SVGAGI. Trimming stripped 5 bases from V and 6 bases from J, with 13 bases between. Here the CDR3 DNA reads TGTGCCAGCAGTACGACAGTTTCGCATGGCTACACCTTC. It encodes CASSTTVSHGYTF.

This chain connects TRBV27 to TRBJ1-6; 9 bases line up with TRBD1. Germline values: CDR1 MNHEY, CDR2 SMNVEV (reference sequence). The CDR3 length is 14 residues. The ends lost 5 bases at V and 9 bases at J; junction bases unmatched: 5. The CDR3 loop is CASSGTGPASPLHF. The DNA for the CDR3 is TGTGCCAGCAGTGGGACAGGGCCGGCTTCACCCCTCCACTTT.

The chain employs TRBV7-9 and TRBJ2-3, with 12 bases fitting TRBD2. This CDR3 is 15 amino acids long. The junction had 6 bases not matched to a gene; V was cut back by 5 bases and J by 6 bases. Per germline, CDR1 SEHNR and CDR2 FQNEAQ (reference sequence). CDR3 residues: CASSPLAGGRDTQYF. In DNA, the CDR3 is TGTGCCAGCAGCCCTCTAGCGGGGGGGCGTGATACGCAGTATTTT.

The CDR3 DNA is TGTGCCAGCAGGTGCCCGGACAGGGGGCCGAGCTCCTATAATTCACCCCTCCACTTT. It codes for CASRCPDRGPSSYNSPLHF. The V call is TRBV6-8, the J call TRBJ1-6; 11 bases agree with TRBD1. This CDR3 is built from 19 residues. Germline values: CDR1 MNHGY, CDR2 SAAAGT. The J segment lost 0 bases and the V segment lost 6 bases, leaving 10 bases of the junction unmatched.

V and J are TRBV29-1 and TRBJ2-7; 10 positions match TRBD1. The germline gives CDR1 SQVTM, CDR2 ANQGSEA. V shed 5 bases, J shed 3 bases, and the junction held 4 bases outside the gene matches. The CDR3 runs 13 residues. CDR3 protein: CSVMTGGFYEQYF. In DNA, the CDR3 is TGCAGCGTTATGACAGGGGGCTTCTACGAGCAGTACTTC.

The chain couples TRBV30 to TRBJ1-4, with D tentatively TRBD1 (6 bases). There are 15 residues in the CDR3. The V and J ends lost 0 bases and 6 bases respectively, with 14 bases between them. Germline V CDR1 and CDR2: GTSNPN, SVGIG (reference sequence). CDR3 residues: CAWSVLRGADEKLFF. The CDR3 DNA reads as TGTGCCTGGAGTGTACTGCGGGGGGCAGATGAAAAACTGTTTTTT.

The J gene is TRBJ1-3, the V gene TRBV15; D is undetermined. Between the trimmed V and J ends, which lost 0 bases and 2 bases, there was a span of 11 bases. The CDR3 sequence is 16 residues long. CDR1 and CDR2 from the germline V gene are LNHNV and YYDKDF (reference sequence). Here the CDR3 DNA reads TGTGCCACCAGCAGAGACCCACCGACGCCTGGAAACACCATATATTTT. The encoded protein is CATSRDPPTPGNTIYF.